What follows are 21 T cell receptor beta chains derived from one specimen sequenced in a study of cytomegalovirus exposure and HLA in healthy donors. PCR involved 60 Vbeta and 13 Jbeta primers. Sequencing used immunoSEQ multiplex PCR; TCRdb keeps in-frame clones, though not all of them. Its clone listing holds approximately 70,000 clones. The sample consisted of PBMCs. The receptors come from a middle-aged woman in good health and CMV-seropositive.

This chain connects TRBV29-1 to TRBJ1-2; D call uncertain. Germline V gives CDR1 SQVTM, CDR2 ANQGSEA. This CDR3 region has 15 residues. The V end was cut by 4 bases, the J end by 1 base, with 16 bases between. The CDR3 loop is CSVVERAFRNYGYTF. CDR3 coding DNA: TGCAGCGTTGTAGAGAGGGCCTTTCGTAACTATGGCTACACCTTC.

This chain links TRBV5-1 with TRBJ2-3; TRBD2 matches 13 bases. Germline CDR1 SGHRS, CDR2 YFSETQ. CDR3 size: 16 residues. V gave up 4 bases and J gave up 4 bases; unmatched junction bases: 6. This chain's CDR3 is CASSTGGLAGADTQYF. CDR3 bases: TGCGCCAGCAGCACGGGAGGACTAGCGGGGGCAGATACGCAGTATTTT. The full variable domain, rest sourced from reference TRBV5-1 and TRBJ2-3, is KAGVTQTPRYLIKTRGQQVTLSCSPISGHRSVSWYQQTPGQGLQFLFEYFSETQRNKGNFPGRFSGRQFSNSRSEMNVSTLELGDSALYLCASSTGGLAGADTQYFGPGTRLTVL.

The chain couples TRBV6-1 to TRBJ2-5; tentative D call: TRBD2 (6 bases). V was pared by 8 bases and J by 3 bases, with 13 bases between. Germline-derived CDR1 and CDR2 are MNHNS and SASEGT. There are 13 residues in the CDR3. The CDR3 bases are TGTGCCAGCTATAAGGGGACTGAAGAGACCCAGTACTTC. Its translation: CASYKGTEETQYF.

The rearrangement joins TRBV7-2 to TRBJ1-1, with TRBD1 matching over 9 bases. The CDR3 runs to 16 residues. In germline, CDR1 is SGHTA, CDR2 FQGNSA. V was clipped by 6 bases and J by 0 bases; unmatched bases: 8. CDR3 residues: CASRSRTGAMNTEAFF. As DNA, the CDR3 is TGTGCCAGCAGGTCAAGGACAGGGGCTATGAACACTGAAGCTTTCTTT.

For this clone: The same CDR3 can be traced to other DNA sequences in this sample. The gene calls are TRBV6-4 and TRBJ2-2; weak D call: TRBD2 (6 bases). Per the germline V gene, CDR1 is MRHNA and CDR2 is SNTAGT. The length of the CDR3 is 13 residues. V gave up 2 bases and J gave up 5 bases, with 6 bases separating them. The CDR3 loop reads CASSDSGTGELFF. The CDR3 DNA follows: TGTGCCAGCAGTGACAGCGGGACCGGGGAGCTGTTTTTT.

The chain employs TRBV5-1 and TRBJ1-4; 9 bases are a match to TRBD1. Germline V gene sequence: CDR1 SGHRS, CDR2 YFSETQ. The CDR3 is made up of 16 amino acids. V dropped 0 bases and J dropped 12; count of bases not matched to a gene: 12. In DNA, the CDR3 is TGCGCCAGCAGCTTGGCCTGGACAGGGGCCTCTGGACAACTGTTTTTT. It yields the protein CASSLAWTGASGQLFF.

This chain links TRBV4-3 with TRBJ1-2; unclear D gene. The CDR3 extends over 15 amino acids. Trimming pared 0 bases from V and 5 bases from J, leaving 13 bases between. Germline CDR1 is LGHNA and CDR2 is YSLEER. The CDR3: CASSQDMGGGYGYTF. Written as DNA, the CDR3 is TGCGCCAGCAGCCAAGATATGGGAGGAGGGTATGGCTACACCTTC.

The chain links TRBV6-5 to TRBJ2-1, with 10 nucleotides matching TRBD2. CDR3 size: 16 residues. Germline V lookup: CDR1 MNHEY, CDR2 SVGAGI. The junction had 9 bases not matched to a gene; V was cut back by 4 bases and J by 6 bases. The DNA of the CDR3 is TGTGCCAGCAGTTTGGTAGCGGGAGGTTTTCCCAATGAGCAGTTCTTC. Translating gives CASSLVAGGFPNEQFF.

The gene calls are TRBV6-6 and TRBJ1-5; tentatively, D is TRBD1 (5 bases). Germline V gives CDR1 MNHNY, CDR2 SVGAGI (reference sequence). Trimming shortened V by 2 bases and J by 0 bases, and 11 bases separated the two germline ends. The CDR3 is 16 amino acids. The CDR3 nucleotides are TGTGCCAGCAGTTACCCACAGGATTATAGCAATCAGCCCCAGCATTTT. Its protein is CASSYPQDYSNQPQHF.

This sequence joins TRBV7-9 and TRBJ1-2; 8 bases match TRBD1. CDR3 size: 15 residues. J was trimmed by 6 bases and V by 4 bases; bases with no gene match: 10. Germline V gene lookup returns CDR1 SEHNR and CDR2 FQNEAQ (reference sequence). Written as DNA, the CDR3 is TGTGCCAGCAGCTGGGGACAGGTCAATATGGATGGCTACACCTTC. Translating it yields CASSWGQVNMDGYTF.

The chain joins TRBV7-2 to TRBJ2-7; tentative D call: TRBD2 (6 bases). There are 16 residues in the CDR3. The germline CDR1 and CDR2 sequences are SGHTA and FQGNSA. V was cut by 2 bases and J by 3 bases, with 17 bases left in between. The DNA of the CDR3 is TGTGCCAGCAGCTTACGTCCCGGGGGAGAGTACTACGAGCAGTACTTC. Its protein product is CASSLRPGGEYYEQYF.

The rearrangement uses TRBV29-1 and TRBJ2-2; D is possibly TRBD1 (5 bases). Germline CDR1 is SQVTM and CDR2 is ANQGSEA. Trimming cost V 5 bases and J 4 bases, with 14 bases left between them. The CDR3 has 14 amino acids. The DNA for the CDR3 is TGCAGCGTTAATGGGCTAGGGGTCACCGGGGAGCTGTTTTTT. Residues: CSVNGLGVTGELFF.

This chain links TRBV27 with TRBJ1-6, with 7 bases identical to TRBD1. This CDR3 comprises 15 residues. Germline V gene lookup returns CDR1 MNHEY and CDR2 SMNVEV (reference sequence). Trimming took 6 bases from V and 9 from J; bases not matched to a gene: 11. This CDR3 reads CASSRRQGWGSPLHF. CDR3 nucleotides: TGTGCCAGCAGCCGCAGACAGGGCTGGGGTTCACCCCTCCACTTT.

The V and J genes are TRBV6-5 and TRBJ2-5; TRBD1 is a possible D gene (7 bases). V was shortened by 7 bases and J by 7 bases, with 19 bases between the two germline ends. CDR3 length: 14 amino acids. Per the germline V gene, CDR1 is MNHEY and CDR2 is SVGAGI. For the CDR3, the DNA is TGTGCCAGCAACCCGCCCAGGGGGGTTGGGACCCAGTACTTC. Its protein product is CASNPPRGVGTQYF.

This chain uses TRBV6-1 with TRBJ1-2; possibly TRBD1 for D (5 bases). The ends were cut back, 6 bases at V and 3 bases at J, with 8 bases in the middle. The CDR3 extends over 12 amino acids. Germline values: CDR1 MNHNS, CDR2 SASEGT. The chain's CDR3 is CASSPQDYGYTF. The DNA of the CDR3 is TGTGCCAGCAGCCCACAGGACTATGGCTACACCTTC.

V gene TRBV6-5 combines with J gene TRBJ2-7, with 11 bases matching TRBD1. The V gene's germline CDR1 is MNHEY and CDR2 SVGAGI. V was pared by 5 bases and J by 3 bases, with 6 bases of the junction left unmatched. This CDR3 is 15 amino acids long. The CDR3 DNA reads TGTGCCAGCAGTCCCTCCGGGACAGGGGGCTACGAGCAGTACTTC. As protein: CASSPSGTGGYEQYF.

The CDR3 nucleotides are TGTGCCAGCCGGGGAAACTCCTACGAGCAGTACTTC. The encoded protein is CASRGNSYEQYF. The V gene is TRBV9, the J gene TRBJ2-7; perhaps TRBD2 as D (5 bases). Trimming shortened V by 7 bases and J by 0 bases, and 8 bases separated the two germline ends. CDR1 and CDR2 (germline): SGDLS, YYNGEE. The CDR3 runs 12 residues.

This chain connects TRBV6-6 to TRBJ2-7, with 7 nucleotides matching TRBD2. Germline V gene data show CDR1 as MNHNY and CDR2 as SVGAGI (reference sequence). This CDR3 region has 15 residues. Trimming took 5 bases from V and 3 from J; bases not matched to a gene: 10. CDR3 protein: CASSGLTGTNYEQYF. The CDR3 coding sequence is TGTGCCAGCAGTGGTCTCACCGGGACTAACTACGAGCAGTACTTC.

This chain joins TRBV10-2 and TRBJ2-1; 15 bases align to TRBD2. Germline V gene data show CDR1 as WSHSY and CDR2 as SAAADI. The ends lost 6 bases at V and 2 bases at J; junction bases unmatched: 2. The CDR3 has 16 amino acids. This CDR3 is CASRGLAGGTYNEQFF. The CDR3 DNA reads as TGCGCCAGCAGGGGACTAGCGGGAGGAACCTACAATGAGCAGTTCTTC.

The rearrangement uses TRBV7-3 and TRBJ2-5, with TRBD1 matching 7 bases. TRBJ2-7 matches the DNA end more closely, so the J call is doubtful. CDR3 length: 13 amino acids. The V gene's germline CDR1 is SGHTA and CDR2 FQGTGA. The CDR3 DNA reads TGTGCCAGCGGCATGACAGGGCAATACGAGCAGTACTTC. Translated: CASGMTGQYEQYF.

V usage is TRBV4-3 and J usage is TRBJ1-6, with 9 bases identical to TRBD1. From germline, CDR1 is LGHNA and CDR2 YSLEER. V gave up 0 bases and J gave up 8 bases; unmatched junction bases: 8. The CDR3 totals 17 residues. The CDR3 bases are TGCGCCAGCAGCCAAGATAGGACAGGGGTGGGGGATTCACCCCTCCACTTT. The encoded protein is CASSQDRTGVGDSPLHF.